This TCR beta chain derives from a study of T cells in localized non-small cell lung cancer. Data came from immunoSEQ multiplex PCR; TCRdb stores just in-frame clones and leaves some out. The sample includes roughly 30,000 clones, roughly four fifths seen only once; the top ten take roughly 4.8%. The germline CDR1 and CDR2 sequences are LGHNA and YNFKEQ. The CDR3 sequence is 14 residues long. Trimming left V 3 bases short and J 1 base short, with 8 bases between. The source is a man aged 40 to 69 with stage III lung adenocarcinoma. This sequence joins TRBV4-2 and TRBJ2-3, with D tentatively TRBD2 (6 bases). The sequencing used peripheral blood mononuclear cells, collected before any cancer treatment. The CDR3 is CASSQREGTDTQYF. Here the CDR3 DNA reads TGTGCCAGCAGCCAGCGGGAAGGCACAGATACGCAGTATTTT.